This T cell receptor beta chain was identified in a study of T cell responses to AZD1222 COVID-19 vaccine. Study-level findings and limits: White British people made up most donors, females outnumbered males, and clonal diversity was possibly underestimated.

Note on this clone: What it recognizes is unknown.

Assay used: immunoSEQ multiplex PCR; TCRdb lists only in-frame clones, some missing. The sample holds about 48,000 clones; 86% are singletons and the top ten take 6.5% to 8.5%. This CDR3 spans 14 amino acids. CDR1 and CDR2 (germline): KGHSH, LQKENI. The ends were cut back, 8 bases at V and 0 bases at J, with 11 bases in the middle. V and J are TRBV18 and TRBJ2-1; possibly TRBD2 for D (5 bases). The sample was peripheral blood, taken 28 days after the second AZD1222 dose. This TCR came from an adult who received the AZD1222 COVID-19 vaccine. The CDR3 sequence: CASTVANSYNEQFF. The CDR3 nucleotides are TGTGCCAGCACCGTAGCGAACTCCTACAATGAGCAGTTCTTC. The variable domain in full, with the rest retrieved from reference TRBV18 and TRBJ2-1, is NAGVMQNPRHLVRRRGQEARLRCSPMKGHSHVYWYRQLPEEGLKFMVYLQKENIIDESGMPKERFSAEFPKEGPSILRIQQVVRGDSAAYFCASTVANSYNEQFFGPGTRLTVL.